The source of this T cell receptor beta chain is a study of CD8+CD57+ T cells in acquired aplastic anemia. As for the study in general: Recorded DNA amounts for sorted CD4+ and CD8+ cells had an average of 3.2 ug.

Per germline, CDR1 GTSNPN and CDR2 SVGIG (reference sequence). The CDR3 has 13 residues. V lost 4 bases to trimming and J lost 1 base, with 10 bases between them. As for this clonotype: Antigen specificity is unknown.

Genomic DNA provided the template from which TCR beta VDJ and CDR3 profiles were obtained. MiXCR, applied by TCRdb to the reads, yields one record per CDR3 protein. The sample has some 220,000 distinct CDR3 sequences, 30% to 35% seen once. Findings of the study overall: Significant differences in CD8+ Simpson's diversity were not observed between patients and controls. Both patients and controls carried the same twenty-nine CD8+ CDR3 sequences.

This rearrangement joins TRBV30 to TRBJ1-1; possible D gene TRBD1, 5 bases. The sample consisted of sorted CD4+, CD8+, or CD8+CD57+ T cells (not recorded which) from PBMCs. The sequence was collected from a human donor in good health, serving as a control. The chain's CDR3 is CAWTPDRNTEAFF. CDR3 DNA: TGTGCCTGGACTCCTGACAGGAACACTGAAGCTTTCTTT.